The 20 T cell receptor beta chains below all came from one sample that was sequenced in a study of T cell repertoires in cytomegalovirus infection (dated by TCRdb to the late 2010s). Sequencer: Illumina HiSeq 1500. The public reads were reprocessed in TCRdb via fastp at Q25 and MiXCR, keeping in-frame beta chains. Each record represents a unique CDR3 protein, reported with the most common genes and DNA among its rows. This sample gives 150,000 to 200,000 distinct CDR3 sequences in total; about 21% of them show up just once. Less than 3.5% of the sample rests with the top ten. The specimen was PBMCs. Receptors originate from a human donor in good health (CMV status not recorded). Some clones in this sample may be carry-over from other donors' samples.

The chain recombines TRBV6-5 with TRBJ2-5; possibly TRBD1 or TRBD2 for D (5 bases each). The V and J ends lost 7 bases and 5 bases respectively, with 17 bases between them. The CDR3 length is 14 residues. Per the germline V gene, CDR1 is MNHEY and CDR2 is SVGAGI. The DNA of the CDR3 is TGTGCCAGCATTGGCAGGGAGTCTGGTGAGACCCAGTACTTC. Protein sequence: CASIGRESGETQYF.

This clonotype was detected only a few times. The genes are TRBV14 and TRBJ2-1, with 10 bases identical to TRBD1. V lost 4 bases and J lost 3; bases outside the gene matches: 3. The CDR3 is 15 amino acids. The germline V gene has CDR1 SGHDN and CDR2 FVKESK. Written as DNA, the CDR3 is TGTGCCAGCAGCCGCCGGGACAGGGGCTACAATGAGCAGTTCTTC. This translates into CASSRRDRGYNEQFF.

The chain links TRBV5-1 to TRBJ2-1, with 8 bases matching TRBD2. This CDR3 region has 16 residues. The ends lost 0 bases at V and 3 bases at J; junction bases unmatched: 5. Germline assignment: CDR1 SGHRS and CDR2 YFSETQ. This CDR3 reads CASSLAREELYNEQFF. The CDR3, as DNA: TGCGCCAGCAGCTTGGCGCGGGAGGAACTCTACAATGAGCAGTTCTTC.

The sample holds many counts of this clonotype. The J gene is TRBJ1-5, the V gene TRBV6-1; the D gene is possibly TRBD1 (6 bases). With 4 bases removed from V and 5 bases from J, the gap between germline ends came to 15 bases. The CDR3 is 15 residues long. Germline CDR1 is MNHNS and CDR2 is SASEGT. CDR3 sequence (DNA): TGTGCCAGCAGTGTAGTGCCAGGGGTTGATCAGCCCCAGCATTTT. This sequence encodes CASSVVPGVDQPQHF.

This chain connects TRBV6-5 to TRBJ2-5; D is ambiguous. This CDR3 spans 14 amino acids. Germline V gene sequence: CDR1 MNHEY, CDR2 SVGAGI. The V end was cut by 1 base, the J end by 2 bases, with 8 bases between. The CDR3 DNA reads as TGTGCCAGCAGTTACTTGACTCGACAAGAGACCCAGTACTTC. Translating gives CASSYLTRQETQYF.

CDR3 residues: CASSLGAGTSGGETQYF. The CDR3 DNA is TGTGCCAGCAGCTTAGGGGCCGGGACTAGCGGCGGAGAGACCCAGTACTTC. This chain joins TRBV11-3 and TRBJ2-5, with 11 bases identical to TRBD2. This CDR3 has 17 amino acids. The ends lost 1 base at V and 4 bases at J; junction bases unmatched: 8. CDR1 and CDR2 (germline): SGHNT, YENEEA.

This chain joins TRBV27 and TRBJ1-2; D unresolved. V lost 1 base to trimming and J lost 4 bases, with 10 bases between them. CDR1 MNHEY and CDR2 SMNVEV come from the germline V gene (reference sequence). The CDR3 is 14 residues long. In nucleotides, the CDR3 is TGTGCCAGCAGTTTATATTCAGCTAGCTATGGCTACACCTTC. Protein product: CASSLYSASYGYTF.

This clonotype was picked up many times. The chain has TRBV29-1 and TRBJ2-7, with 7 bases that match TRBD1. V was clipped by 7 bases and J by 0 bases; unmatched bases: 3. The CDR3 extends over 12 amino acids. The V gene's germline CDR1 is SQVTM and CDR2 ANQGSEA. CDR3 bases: TGCAGCGCACGGGACAGCTCCTACGAGCAGTACTTC. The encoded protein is CSARDSSYEQYF.

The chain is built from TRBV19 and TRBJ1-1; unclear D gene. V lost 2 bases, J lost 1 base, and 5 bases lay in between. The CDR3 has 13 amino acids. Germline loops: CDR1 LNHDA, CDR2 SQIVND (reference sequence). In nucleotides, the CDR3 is TGTGCCAGTAGTATATCGCAGAACACTGAAGCTTTCTTT. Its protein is CASSISQNTEAFF.

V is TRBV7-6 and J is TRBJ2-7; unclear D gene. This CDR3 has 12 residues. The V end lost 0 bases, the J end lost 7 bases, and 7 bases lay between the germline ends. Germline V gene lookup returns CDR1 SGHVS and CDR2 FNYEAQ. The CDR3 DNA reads TGTGCCAGCAGCTTAGCGAACCAGGAGCAGTACTTC. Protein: CASSLANQEQYF.

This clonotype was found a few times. In nucleotides, the CDR3 is TGTGCCAGCAGCCAAAGCGGGCTGACTTACGAGCAGTACTTC. It encodes CASSQSGLTYEQYF. The chain couples TRBV3-1 to TRBJ2-7; TRBD2 might be the D (6 bases). Trimming removed 2 bases from V and 4 bases from J, with 12 bases in between. Per germline, CDR1 LGHDT and CDR2 YNNKEL (reference sequence). The CDR3 is made up of 14 amino acids.

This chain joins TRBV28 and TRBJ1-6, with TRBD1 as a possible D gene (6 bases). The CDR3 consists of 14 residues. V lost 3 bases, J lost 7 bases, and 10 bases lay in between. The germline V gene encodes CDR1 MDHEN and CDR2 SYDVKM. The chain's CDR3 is CASSLGDKNSPLHF. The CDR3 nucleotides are TGTGCCAGCAGTTTGGGGGACAAGAATTCACCCCTCCACTTT. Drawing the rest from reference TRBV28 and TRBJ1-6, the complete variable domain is DVKVTQSSRYLVKRTGEKVFLECVQDMDHENMFWYRQDPGLGLRLIYFSYDVKMKEKGDIPEGYSVSREKKERFSLILESASTNQTSMYLCASSLGDKNSPLHFGNGTRLTVT.

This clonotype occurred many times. CDR3 in amino acids: CSASDPSGGGNEQFF. The CDR3 bases are TGCAGTGCTAGCGACCCTAGCGGGGGGGGGAATGAGCAGTTCTTC. The chain recombines TRBV20-1 with TRBJ2-1; the match to TRBD2 covers 12 bases. Trimming removed 3 bases from V and 7 bases from J; junction bases left unmatched: 7. The CDR3 loop spans 15 amino acids. CDR1 and CDR2 from the germline V gene are DFQATT and SNEGSKA (reference sequence).

CDR3 amino acids: CASSNAGGGTEAFF. The CDR3 region has the DNA TGTGCCAGCAGCAACGCAGGGGGTGGAACTGAAGCTTTCTTT. The chain combines TRBV7-3 with TRBJ1-1; 7 bases are shared with TRBD1. The germline gives CDR1 SGHTA, CDR2 FQGTGA. CDR3 size: 14 residues. V dropped 5 bases and J dropped 5; count of bases not matched to a gene: 8.

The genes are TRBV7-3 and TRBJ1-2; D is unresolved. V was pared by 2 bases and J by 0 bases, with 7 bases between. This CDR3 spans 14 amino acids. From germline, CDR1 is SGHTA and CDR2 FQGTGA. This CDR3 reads CASSLVSANYGYTF. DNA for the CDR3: TGTGCCAGCAGCTTAGTGTCCGCTAACTATGGCTACACCTTC.

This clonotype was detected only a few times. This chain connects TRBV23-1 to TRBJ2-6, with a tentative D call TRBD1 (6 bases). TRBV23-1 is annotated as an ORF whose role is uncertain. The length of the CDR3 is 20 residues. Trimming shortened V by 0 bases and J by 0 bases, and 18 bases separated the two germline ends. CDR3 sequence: CASSQSILGGPYSGANVLTF. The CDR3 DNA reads TGCGCCAGCAGTCAATCGATTTTAGGGGGTCCTTACTCTGGGGCCAACGTCCTGACTTTC.

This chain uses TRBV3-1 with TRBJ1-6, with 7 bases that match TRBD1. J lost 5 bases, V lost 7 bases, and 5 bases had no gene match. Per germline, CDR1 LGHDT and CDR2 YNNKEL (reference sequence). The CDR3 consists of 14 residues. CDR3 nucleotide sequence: TGTGCCAGCACCTCAGGGGGTGATAATTCACCCCTCCACTTT. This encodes CASTSGGDNSPLHF.

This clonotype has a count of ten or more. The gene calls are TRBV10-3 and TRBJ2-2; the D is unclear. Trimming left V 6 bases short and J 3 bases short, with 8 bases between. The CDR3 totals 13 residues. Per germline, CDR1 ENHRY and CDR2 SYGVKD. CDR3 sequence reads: CAIRFSDTGELFF. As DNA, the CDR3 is TGTGCCATCAGGTTCAGTGACACCGGGGAGCTGTTTTTT.

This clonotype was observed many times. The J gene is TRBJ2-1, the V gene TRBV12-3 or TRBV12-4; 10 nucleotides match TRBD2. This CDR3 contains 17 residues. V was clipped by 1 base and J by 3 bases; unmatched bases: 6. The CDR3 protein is CASSLVKSSGSYNEQFF. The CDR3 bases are TGTGCCAGCAGTTTAGTGAAATCTAGCGGGAGCTACAATGAGCAGTTCTTC.

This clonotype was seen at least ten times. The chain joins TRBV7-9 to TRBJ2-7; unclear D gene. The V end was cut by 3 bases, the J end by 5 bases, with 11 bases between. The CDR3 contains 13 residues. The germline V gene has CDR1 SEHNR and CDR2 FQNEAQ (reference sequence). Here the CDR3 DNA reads TGTGCCAGCAGCTTCAGACCATCGGACGAGCAGTACTTC. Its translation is CASSFRPSDEQYF.